This T cell receptor (beta chain) was found in a study of regulatory T cells in long-lasting Graves disease. Across the whole study: Prior antithyroid drug treatment in newly diagnosed Graves' patients lasted under 3 months.

Study observations and caveats: TCR diversity was lower in persistent than newly diagnosed Graves' disease.

Regarding time point: newly diagnosed GD, antithyroid drugs for less than 3 months. From PBMCs, RNA was extracted and then used to make the TCR library. This clonotype was observed many times. Its antigen is unknown. One end of the junction fails to match germline, which may point to a read error. CDR3 length: 14 amino acids. Germline CDR1 and CDR2: SGHRS and YFSETQ. Arm-PCR of CDR3 regions and iRepertoire HTBI primers were used to build TCR beta libraries. Per the original data handling: Identification yielded about 66 TRBV and 13 to 15 TRBJ segments across samples. TCRdb reprocessed the multiplex PCR reads with MiXCR, giving one entry per CDR3 protein. Here the V and J calls rest on TCRdb's processing, not on the authors' analysis. The table records 500,000 or so distinct CDR3 sequences, 15% to 20% of them present only once. This same sample was also part of a study on T cells in Graves' hyperthyroidism and ophthalmopathy.

The receptor comes from a man aged 40-49 years with Graves disease. The sequenced sample was peripheral blood mononuclear cells (PBMCs), obtained at new diagnosis, from a patient treated with antithyroid drugs. The rearrangement uses TRBV5-1 and TRBJ1-1; 7 bases are a match to TRBD1. CDR3 DNA sequence: TGTGCCAGCAGCTTAGGGACAGCGAACACTGAAGCTTTCTTT. Encoded protein: CASSLGTANTEAFF.